This T cell receptor beta chain is from a study of shared clonotypes between healthy human individuals. Study information: Those who served as donors were a couple of women and a few men between the ages of 18 and 49. Study observations and caveats: Donor clonotype sharing was expected to depend on sequencing depth.

Using immunoSEQ multiplex PCR, the repertoire was profiled, and TCRdb retains in-frame clones only, with some absent. The sample includes approximately 2,300,000 clones, 85% to 95% of them seen just once. Germline V gene lookup returns CDR1 SQVTM and CDR2 ANQGSEA. The V end lost 3 bases, the J end lost 8 bases, and 10 bases lay between the germline ends. CDR3 size: 12 residues. The donors, all of them Caucasian adults, lived in Nashville, Tennessee. Splitting the CD4+ cells yielded a CD45RA+ naive subset and a CD45RA-negative memory subset. As to this clone: Its antigen is not identified.

The chain combines TRBV29-1 with TRBJ1-4, with D tentatively TRBD1 (6 bases). The source of this sequence is a man between 18 and 35 years old in good health. Some clones in this sample may be carry-over from other donors' samples. Source material: naive CD4+ T cells from PBMCs. Specified subset: CD45RA+ positively selected. The CDR3: CSVEGHDEKLFF. CDR3 coding DNA: TGCAGCGTTGAGGGACATGACGAAAAACTGTTTTTT.